The next 27 T cell receptor beta chains were all read from a single sample in a study of T cell repertoires in ileal Crohn's disease. Generated by immunoSEQ multiplex PCR, the TCRdb table keeps only in-frame clones and is missing some. The data hold over 14,000 clones, with roughly 82% observed a single time. The sequenced sample was ileal tissue. The receptor source for this set is an adult with Crohn's disease.

The chain recombines TRBV15 with TRBJ2-1, with 12 bases identical to TRBD2. Germline-derived CDR1 and CDR2 are LNHNV and YYDKDF (reference sequence). CDR3 length: 17 residues. V shed 8 bases, J shed 5 bases, and the junction held 13 bases outside the gene matches. CDR3 DNA sequence: TGTGCCACCCGCCGTTCGAGGACTAGCGGGACACACAATGAGCAGTTCTTC. This sequence encodes CATRRSRTSGTHNEQFF.

CDR3: CASSLEGQGTEAFF. The CDR3 nucleotides are TGTGCCAGCAGCTTAGAGGGACAGGGTACTGAAGCTTTCTTT. The gene calls are TRBV7-9 and TRBJ1-1; 9 bases agree with TRBD1. There are 14 residues in the CDR3. Germline loops: CDR1 SEHNR, CDR2 FQNEAQ (reference sequence). V was clipped by 1 base and J by 5 bases; unmatched bases: 2.

The chain carries TRBV6-1 and TRBJ2-1; 10 positions match TRBD2. Germline loops: CDR1 MNHNS, CDR2 SASEGT. V shed 6 bases and J 5 bases; nucleotides not matched to a gene: 7. The CDR3 consists of 15 residues. The CDR3, as DNA: TGTGCCAGCAGATCTAGCGGGAGTGGTAACAATGAGCAGTTCTTC. It specifies CASRSSGSGNNEQFF.

The V gene is TRBV5-8, the J gene TRBJ1-4, with 8 bases aligning to TRBD1. Looked up from germline, CDR1 is SGHTS and CDR2 is YDEGEE. Trimming took 0 bases from V and 7 from J; bases not matched to a gene: 5. The CDR3 extends over 15 amino acids. CDR3 loop: CASSLAGDRGEKLFF. CDR3 sequence (DNA): TGTGCCAGCAGCTTGGCCGGAGACAGGGGTGAAAAACTGTTTTTT. The entire variable domain, with the rest obtained from reference TRBV5-8 and TRBJ1-4, is as follows: EAGVTQSPTHLIKTRGQQATLRCSPISGHTSVYWYQQALGLGLQFLLWYDEGEERNRGNFPPRFSGRQFPNYSSELNVNALELEDSALYLCASSLAGDRGEKLFFGSGTQLSVL.

CDR3 loop: CASSLSKGPYNEQFF. DNA of the CDR3: TGTGCCAGCTCCCTGTCGAAGGGGCCGTACAATGAGCAGTTCTTC. V is TRBV9 and J is TRBJ2-1; D might be TRBD1 (5 bases). V gave up 7 bases and J gave up 4 bases, with 18 bases separating them. Germline CDR1 is SGDLS and CDR2 is YYNGEE. The CDR3 has 15 residues.

The chain links TRBV30 to TRBJ1-2; a possible D gene is TRBD1 (6 bases). This CDR3 has 13 residues. Germline CDR1 and CDR2: GTSNPN and SVGIG (reference sequence). V shed 0 bases and J shed 6 bases, with 11 bases lying between them. The CDR3 coding sequence is TGTGCCTGGAGTGTAGGGCAGGGGAATGGCTACACCTTC. It specifies CAWSVGQGNGYTF.

This chain connects TRBV12-5 to TRBJ2-7, with TRBD2 matching 7 bases. The CDR3 runs 13 residues. Germline-derived CDR1 and CDR2 are LGHNT and FRNRAP. With V trimmed by 4 bases and J by 2 bases, 2 bases remained unmatched. Here the CDR3 reads CASGSGGTYEQYF. The DNA of the CDR3 is TGTGCTAGTGGTTCCGGGGGGACCTACGAGCAGTACTTC.

The chain carries TRBV5-1 and TRBJ1-2; TRBD1 matches 7 bases. The CDR3 totals 16 residues. V trimming: 5 bases; J trimming: 2 bases; junction bases outside the gene matches: 12. The germline CDR1 and CDR2 sequences are SGHRS and YFSETQ. This chain's CDR3 is CASSRDRAEANYGYTF. DNA for the CDR3: TGCGCCAGCAGTCGAGACAGGGCCGAAGCGAACTATGGCTACACCTTC.

Only one count was recorded for this clone. The V call is TRBV30, the J call TRBJ1-1; 7 bases map to TRBD1. V lost 2 bases and J lost 5; bases outside the gene matches: 8. Germline lookup yields CDR1 GTSNPN and CDR2 SVGIG (reference sequence). This CDR3 is 14 amino acids long. The DNA of the CDR3 is TGTGCCTGGAGTTCGGACAGGATAAGTACTGAAGCTTTCTTT. Translation gives CAWSSDRISTEAFF.

In regard to this clone: Different DNA sequences within this sample yield the same CDR3. V usage is TRBV5-1 and J usage is TRBJ2-3, with 10 bases aligning to TRBD2. Germline CDR1 is SGHRS and CDR2 is YFSETQ. The CDR3 runs 16 residues. V shed 0 bases and J 4 bases; nucleotides not matched to a gene: 5. Written as DNA, the CDR3 is TGCGCCAGCAGCTTGGTAGCGGGAGGCCTCCCAGATACGCAGTATTTT. Its translation: CASSLVAGGLPDTQYF.

V usage is TRBV19 and J usage is TRBJ1-2; D is ambiguous. The CDR3 sequence is 15 residues long. V gave up 3 bases and J gave up 0 bases, with 11 bases separating them. CDR1 and CDR2 (germline): LNHDA, SQIVND (reference sequence). The CDR3 DNA reads TGTGCCAGTAGTATCCCTAGCAGGTCTAACTATGGCTACACCTTC. Translating it yields CASSIPSRSNYGYTF.

J is TRBJ2-7 and V is TRBV19, with D uncertain. V shed 4 bases and J shed 3 bases, with 13 bases lying between them. The CDR3 covers 14 residues. Germline CDR1 and CDR2: LNHDA and SQIVND (reference sequence). CDR3 sequence: CASSTASGNYEQYF. CDR3 nucleotides: TGTGCCAGTAGTACAGCGTCCGGAAACTACGAGCAGTACTTC.

The chain employs TRBV29-1 and TRBJ2-2, with a possible D match to TRBD1 (5 bases). Looked up from germline, CDR1 is SQVTM and CDR2 is ANQGSEA. The CDR3 length is 14 residues. Trimming cost V 2 bases and J 3 bases, with 10 bases left between them. The CDR3 reads CSVEIQGYTGELFF. CDR3 coding DNA: TGCAGCGTTGAAATTCAGGGATACACCGGGGAGCTGTTTTTT.

This rearrangement joins TRBV5-1 to TRBJ1-1, with D tentatively TRBD1 (5 bases). The CDR3 totals 14 residues. In germline, CDR1 is SGHRS, CDR2 YFSETQ. Between the trimmed V and J ends, which lost 3 bases and 1 base, there was a span of 10 bases. DNA for the CDR3: TGCGCCAGCAGCTCTGACAGTCCGAACACTGAAGCTTTCTTT. Its translation: CASSSDSPNTEAFF. Complete variable domain (other parts from reference TRBV5-1 and TRBJ1-1): KAGVTQTPRYLIKTRGQQVTLSCSPISGHRSVSWYQQTPGQGLQFLFEYFSETQRNKGNFPGRFSGRQFSNSRSEMNVSTLELGDSALYLCASSSDSPNTEAFFGQGTRLTVV.

The chain is built from TRBV11-3 and TRBJ1-2; tentatively, D is TRBD1 (5 bases). Germline V gene sequence: CDR1 SGHNT, CDR2 YENEEA. Trimming stripped 0 bases from V and 3 bases from J, with 8 bases between. The CDR3 consists of 14 residues. The CDR3 DNA reads TGTGCCAGCAGCTTAGAAATGACAGACTATGGCTACACCTTC. Protein product: CASSLEMTDYGYTF.

A note on this clone: This sample includes further DNA sequences coding for the same CDR3. The chain joins TRBV9 to TRBJ2-7; 11 bases agree with TRBD1. Germline CDR1 reads SGDLS; CDR2 reads YYNGEE. Trimming cost V 4 bases and J 2 bases; bases outside gene matches: 2. CDR3 length equals 14 residues. CDR3 protein: CASSPGQGAYEQYF. The CDR3 DNA follows: TGTGCCAGCAGCCCGGGACAGGGGGCCTACGAGCAGTACTTC.

The chain carries TRBV6-5 and TRBJ1-3; D may be TRBD1 (5 bases). Trimming took off 6 bases at V and 2 bases at J, with 11 bases between the two ends. This CDR3 has 14 residues. The germline V gene has CDR1 MNHEY and CDR2 SVGAGI. The CDR3 DNA is TGTGCCAGCAGCTACGAGACAGCTGGAAACACCATATATTTT. Amino acid sequence: CASSYETAGNTIYF.

This clone came up once. This sequence joins TRBV15 and TRBJ2-7; D not certain. Trimming cost V 0 bases and J 1 base, with 7 bases left between them. From germline, CDR1 is LNHNV and CDR2 YYDKDF (reference sequence). This CDR3 is 14 amino acids long. In DNA, the CDR3 is TGTGCCACCAGCAGAGAGGGCGTTTCCTACGAGCAGTACTTC. Its translation is CATSREGVSYEQYF.

V usage is TRBV4-1 and J usage is TRBJ2-7; D unclear. Trimming took off 3 bases at V and 2 bases at J, with 14 bases between the two ends. The V gene's germline CDR1 is MGHRA and CDR2 YSYEKL. This CDR3 spans 15 amino acids. The CDR3: CASSQRVNQAYEQYF. CDR3 sequence (DNA): TGCGCCAGCAGCCAGCGAGTAAACCAAGCCTACGAGCAGTACTTC.

The chain joins TRBV23-1 to TRBJ2-1, with D maybe TRBD2 (5 bases). TRBV23-1 is an open reading frame whose function is uncertain. Trimming removed 0 bases at V and 1 base at J, with 10 bases between. The CDR3 extends over 16 amino acids. CDR3 sequence (DNA): TGCGCCAGCAGTCAATCGGGCAGGACTTCCTACAATGAGCAGTTCTTC. Translating gives CASSQSGRTSYNEQFF.

The CDR3 DNA reads TGTGCCTGGAGACTAGCGGGGAGGGGAGATACGCAGTATTTT. Translation: CAWRLAGRGDTQYF. The rearrangement links TRBV30 to TRBJ2-3; TRBD2 matches 10 bases. The CDR3 contains 14 residues. J lost 5 bases, V lost 3 bases, and 5 bases had no gene match. Germline V gene data show CDR1 as GTSNPN and CDR2 as SVGIG (reference sequence).

In its sample, this clone was seen once. The chain links TRBV5-6 to TRBJ2-7; D is perhaps TRBD2 (5 bases). Germline values: CDR1 SGHDT, CDR2 YYEEEE. The V gene lost 0 bases and the J gene lost 2 bases, with 15 bases spanning the gap. The CDR3 extends over 16 amino acids. The CDR3 coding sequence is TGTGCCAGCAGCTTGGAAGCAGCGGCGAGGCCCTACGAGCAGTACTTC. Its protein product is CASSLEAAARPYEQYF.

This clone has just one count. The chain couples TRBV25-1 to TRBJ1-3, with a tentative D call TRBD1 (5 bases). The V and J ends lost 5 bases and 0 bases respectively, with 11 bases between them. The CDR3 length is 15 residues. Looked up from germline, CDR1 is MGHDK and CDR2 is SYGVNS. The DNA of the CDR3 is TGTGCCAGCAGTCGCGGGACTAGCTCTGGAAACACCATATATTTT. This gives the protein CASSRGTSSGNTIYF.

The DNA for the CDR3 is TGTGCCAGCAGTGCCTTCGGAGCCCAGTACTTC. Amino acids: CASSAFGAQYF. V usage is TRBV6-5 and J usage is TRBJ2-5, with D unresolved. Germline CDR1 is MNHEY and CDR2 is SVGAGI. This CDR3 region has 11 residues. The V end lost 5 bases, the J end lost 9 bases, and 10 bases lay between the germline ends.

The chain couples TRBV9 to TRBJ2-3; perhaps TRBD1 as D (5 bases). Germline values: CDR1 SGDLS, CDR2 YYNGEE. The CDR3 length is 13 residues. Deletions cut 2 bases from V and 4 bases from J, with 8 bases between. The CDR3 loop reads CASSVRVSDTQYF. CDR3 nucleotide sequence: TGTGCCAGCAGCGTCAGGGTCTCAGATACGCAGTATTTT.

The V call is TRBV6-5, the J call TRBJ1-6; TRBD1 agrees at 7 bases. This CDR3 comprises 15 residues. The junction had 6 bases not matched to a gene; V was cut back by 2 bases and J by 8 bases. The V gene's germline CDR1 is MNHEY and CDR2 SVGAGI. DNA for the CDR3: TGTGCCAGCAGTTACGAGGCAGGGGGTTATTCACCCCTCCACTTT. This translates into CASSYEAGGYSPLHF.

The V gene is TRBV12-5, the J gene TRBJ2-7; D is possibly TRBD2 (6 bases). Trimming shortened V by 2 bases and J by 12 bases, and 17 bases separated the two germline ends. This CDR3 has 13 residues. Germline lookup yields CDR1 LGHNT and CDR2 FRNRAP. The CDR3 nucleotides read TGTGCTAGTGGTTTGCTTTCCGCCGGGACTCCGTACTTC. Translated, it gives CASGLLSAGTPYF. The variable domain in full, completed from reference TRBV12-5 and TRBJ2-7, reads DARVTQTPRHKVTEMGQEVTMRCQPILGHNTVFWYRQTMMQGLELLAYFRNRAPLDDSGMPKDRFSAEMPDATLATLKIQPSEPRDSAVYFCASGLLSAGTPYFGPGTRLTVT.